These 22 T cell receptor beta chains were all obtained from the same sample, sequenced in a study of human T cells and chemical hapten exposure. Documented time point: healthy volunteer bleed at 6 weeks. Before extraction, the whole blood was not fractionated, and total RNA was taken from it. TCRdb reanalysed the RACE reads using MiXCR and keeps one entry per CDR3 protein. The data show around 45,000 distinct CDR3 sequences, 3.5% to 4% seen once. The sequenced sample was whole blood. These receptors all come from a human donor in good health. Some clones in this sample may be carry-over from other donors' samples.

V usage is TRBV6-6 and J usage is TRBJ2-7, with a possible D match to TRBD2 (6 bases). This CDR3 contains 13 residues. The V gene's germline CDR1 is MNHNY and CDR2 SVGAGI (reference sequence). V lost 6 bases, J lost 5 bases, and 14 bases lay in between. The CDR3 sequence: CASSYGAGNEQYF. The CDR3 region has the DNA TGTGCCAGCAGCTACGGGGCGGGAAACGAGCAGTACTTC.

This clonotype was counted at least ten times. J is TRBJ1-6 and V is TRBV7-2, with TRBD1 as a possible D gene (6 bases). Germline V gene lookup returns CDR1 SGHTA and CDR2 FQGNSA. CDR3 length: 16 residues. Deletions cut 5 bases from V and 4 bases from J, with 15 bases between. This CDR3 is CASSSRQAQYNSPLHF. CDR3 nucleotide sequence: TGTGCCAGCAGCAGCCGACAGGCCCAGTATAATTCACCCCTCCACTTT.

At least ten counts were recorded for this clonotype. This rearrangement joins TRBV20-1 to TRBJ2-1; the D gene could be TRBD1 or TRBD2 (5 bases each). Germline V gene lookup returns CDR1 DFQATT and CDR2 SNEGSKA (reference sequence). This CDR3 spans 17 amino acids. V was shortened by 5 bases and J by 13 bases, with 33 bases between the two germline ends. CDR3 nucleotide sequence: TGCAGTGCTCCTGCACCTCCCGGGGCACGAGAACTGAAGACCCAGTTCTTC. Its protein is CSAPAPPGARELKTQFF.

This clonotype was recorded many times. The rearrangement joins TRBV5-1 to TRBJ2-3; tentative D call: TRBD2 (6 bases). The germline V gene has CDR1 SGHRS and CDR2 YFSETQ. The CDR3 consists of 14 residues. Trimming shortened V by 0 bases and J by 3 bases, and 8 bases separated the two germline ends. The CDR3 loop is CASSLEAGTDTQYF. The CDR3 region has the DNA TGCGCCAGCAGCTTGGAGGCGGGAACAGATACGCAGTATTTT.

This clonotype was recorded many times. V gene TRBV7-9 combines with J gene TRBJ2-1; a weak D match, TRBD1 (5 bases). V lost 5 bases and J 8 bases, leaving 16 bases between the germline ends. The CDR3 extends over 14 amino acids. CDR1 SEHNR and CDR2 FQNEAQ come from the germline V gene (reference sequence). The CDR3 region is CASSPGKSSDEQFF. CDR3 in DNA: TGTGCCAGCAGCCCAGGGAAATCGAGCGATGAGCAGTTCTTC.

In its sample, this clonotype was seen a few times. CDR3: CASRSPGQGASFPNQPQHF. The CDR3 DNA reads as TGTGCCAGCAGATCCCCCGGACAGGGGGCGTCGTTCCCCAATCAGCCCCAGCATTTT. The chain carries TRBV28 and TRBJ1-5, with TRBD1 identical over 11 bases. Germline V lookup: CDR1 MDHEN, CDR2 SYDVKM. This CDR3 is built from 19 residues. After removal of 6 bases from V and 3 bases from J, the junction contained 16 bases not matched to a gene.

This clonotype was seen repeatedly, ten times or more. This sequence joins TRBV6-2 or TRBV6-3 and TRBJ2-1; 7 positions agree with TRBD2. Losses at the gene ends were 6 bases for V and 6 bases for J; bases not matched to a gene: 8. Germline V lookup: CDR1 MNHEY, CDR2 SVGEGT. CDR3 length equals 14 residues. The CDR3 region is CASRDGGSANEQFF. The CDR3 coding sequence is TGTGCCAGCAGGGACGGCGGGAGTGCCAATGAGCAGTTCTTC.

This clonotype was counted at least ten times. This sequence joins TRBV5-6 and TRBJ2-4, with D uncertain. V was trimmed by 4 bases and J by 8 bases, leaving 10 bases between them. The germline gives CDR1 SGHDT, CDR2 YYEEEE. This CDR3 is 12 amino acids long. CDR3 residues: CASSATNYIQYF. In DNA, the CDR3 is TGTGCCAGCAGCGCAACCAATTACATTCAGTACTTC. The variable domain in full, completed from reference TRBV5-6 and TRBJ2-4, reads DAGVTQSPTHLIKTRGQQVTLRCSPKSGHDTVSWYQQALGQGPQFIFQYYEEEERQRGNFPDRFSGHQFPNYSSELNVNALLLGDSALYLCASSATNYIQYFGAGTRLSVL.

This clonotype was found many times. The rearrangement links TRBV5-5 to TRBJ2-7; 15 nucleotides align to TRBD2. The CDR3 length is 16 residues. Trimming removed 0 bases from V and 7 bases from J; junction bases left unmatched: 5. Germline loops: CDR1 SGHKS, CDR2 YYEKEE (reference sequence). For the CDR3, the DNA is TGTGCCAGCAGCTTGGGGACTAGCGGGAGGGCATGGGAGCAGTACTTC. It is translated as CASSLGTSGRAWEQYF.

There are many counts of this clonotype. The chain couples TRBV6-1 to TRBJ2-5, with TRBD2 identical over 14 bases. The V gene's germline CDR1 is MNHNS and CDR2 SASEGT. The CDR3 loop spans 15 amino acids. With 6 bases clipped from V and 5 bases from J, the junction kept 5 bases outside the gene matches. DNA of the CDR3: TGTGCCAGCAGCAGACTAGCGGGAGGGCCGGAGACCCAGTACTTC. Its translation is CASSRLAGGPETQYF.

This clonotype was detected ten times or more. The chain recombines TRBV28 with TRBJ2-1; 8 bases are shared with TRBD2. This CDR3 comprises 15 residues. J gave up 6 bases and V 4 bases, and 8 bases lay outside the gene matches. CDR1 MDHEN and CDR2 SYDVKM come from the germline V gene. This CDR3 reads CASSWNSGTVNEQFF. CDR3 in DNA: TGTGCCAGCAGTTGGAATAGCGGGACGGTCAATGAGCAGTTCTTC.

This clonotype was counted at least ten times. V gene TRBV4-1 combines with J gene TRBJ2-1; D might be TRBD2 (6 bases). V was shortened by 0 bases and J by 4 bases, with 10 bases between the two germline ends. Germline CDR1 and CDR2: MGHRA and YSYEKL. The CDR3 extends over 15 amino acids. For the CDR3, the DNA is TGCGCCAGCAGCCAAGATGTCGCGGGGTACAATGAGCAGTTCTTC. Amino acids: CASSQDVAGYNEQFF.

Many counts were recorded for this clonotype. The CDR3 nucleotides read TGTGCCAGCGGAGCAGGGGGCTCCTACGAGCAGTACTTC. Its protein product is CASGAGGSYEQYF. The genes are TRBV28 and TRBJ2-7; 7 nucleotides line up with TRBD1. The V gene's germline CDR1 is MDHEN and CDR2 SYDVKM. J lost 0 bases, V lost 8 bases, and 4 bases had no gene match. CDR3 length: 13 amino acids. Filled out from reference TRBV28 and TRBJ2-7, the complete variable domain reads DVKVTQSSRYLVKRTGEKVFLECVQDMDHENMFWYRQDPGLGLRLIYFSYDVKMKEKGDIPEGYSVSREKKERFSLILESASTNQTSMYLCASGAGGSYEQYFGPGTRLTVT.

This clonotype was recorded many times. The chain recombines TRBV5-1 with TRBJ2-7; 9 bases align to TRBD1. Germline V CDR1 and CDR2: SGHRS, YFSETQ. This CDR3 contains 16 residues. V shed 4 bases and J 3 bases; nucleotides not matched to a gene: 11. CDR3 in amino acids: CASSPQGQGRHYEQYF. The CDR3 nucleotides are TGCGCCAGCAGCCCCCAAGGACAGGGGAGACACTACGAGCAGTACTTC.

This rearrangement joins TRBV20-1 to TRBJ2-5, with TRBD2 identical over 10 bases. The CDR3 has 15 residues. The J segment lost 4 bases and the V segment lost 3 bases, leaving 8 bases of the junction unmatched. Germline CDR1 DFQATT, CDR2 SNEGSKA (reference sequence). The DNA for the CDR3 is TGCAGTGCTAGTACGCTAGCGGGAGACCCAGAGACCCAGTACTTC. Its translation: CSASTLAGDPETQYF.

This clonotype was seen repeatedly, ten times or more. The rearrangement links TRBV28 to TRBJ2-7; 8 bases align to TRBD2. Per the germline V gene, CDR1 is MDHEN and CDR2 is SYDVKM. The CDR3 extends over 14 amino acids. The ends lost 3 bases at V and 0 bases at J; junction bases unmatched: 1. CDR3 amino acids: CASSLSGSSYEQYF. The CDR3 DNA sequence: TGTGCCAGCAGTTTGAGCGGGAGCTCCTACGAGCAGTACTTC.

This clonotype was detected ten times or more. The chain employs TRBV5-1 and TRBJ2-4; the D is unclear. This CDR3 has 17 residues. From germline, CDR1 is SGHRS and CDR2 YFSETQ. V gave up 4 bases and J gave up 6 bases, with 23 bases separating them. The CDR3 sequence is CASSNTGPGRWINIQYF. In DNA, the CDR3 is TGCGCCAGCAGCAACACCGGCCCCGGGCGGTGGATAAACATTCAGTACTTC.

In its sample, this clonotype was seen many times. V usage is TRBV7-2 and J usage is TRBJ2-3; TRBD2 aligns across 13 bases. V was pared by 7 bases and J by 6 bases, with 13 bases of the junction left unmatched. Germline values: CDR1 SGHTA, CDR2 FQGNSA. The CDR3 is 17 residues long. The CDR3 region is CASTLTRLAGGPDTQYF. Written as DNA, the CDR3 is TGTGCCAGCACCCTGACCCGACTAGCGGGAGGCCCCGATACGCAGTATTTT.

This clonotype was found many times. V usage is TRBV5-4 and J usage is TRBJ2-1; 10 bases agree with TRBD2. The CDR3 extends over 16 amino acids. The V segment lost 4 bases and the J segment 6 bases; nucleotides outside the gene matches: 10. The germline CDR1 and CDR2 sequences are SGHNT and YYREEE (reference sequence). The CDR3 region is CASSPSPSGSFNEQFF. The CDR3 coding sequence is TGTGCCAGCAGCCCAAGCCCTAGCGGGAGTTTCAATGAGCAGTTCTTC. The whole variable domain, remainder taken from reference TRBV5-4 and TRBJ2-1, is ETGVTQSPTHLIKTRGQQVTLRCSSQSGHNTVSWYQQALGQGPQFIFQYYREEENGRGNFPPRFSGLQFPNYSSELNVNALELDDSALYLCASSPSPSGSFNEQFFGPGTRLTVL.

The CDR3 coding sequence is TGTGCCAGCAGCGTATCGTCAGGGGGCGCGTTGGACACTGAAGCTTTCTTT. Its protein product is CASSVSSGGALDTEAFF. J is TRBJ1-1 and V is TRBV9; 8 bases line up with TRBD1. Germline-derived CDR1 and CDR2 are SGDLS and YYNGEE. With V trimmed by 1 base and J by 3 bases, 11 bases remained unmatched. There are 17 residues in the CDR3.

This clonotype was detected ten times or more. The V and J genes are TRBV20-1 and TRBJ2-1, with D hard to call. This CDR3 comprises 14 residues. Deletions cut 3 bases from V and 1 base from J, with 10 bases between. Germline V gene data show CDR1 as DFQATT and CDR2 as SNEGSKA (reference sequence). CDR3 DNA: TGCAGTGCTAGCTTACGAGTTTCCTACAATGAGCAGTTCTTC. It specifies CSASLRVSYNEQFF.

This clonotype has more than one count but fewer than ten. The chain combines TRBV29-1 with TRBJ1-1, with D tentatively TRBD1 (5 bases). The V gene's germline CDR1 is SQVTM and CDR2 ANQGSEA. There are 12 residues in the CDR3. The germline V and J ends were trimmed by 3 bases and 12 bases, with 17 bases remaining between them. This CDR3 reads CSVEGIGAGTFF. In nucleotides, the CDR3 is TGCAGCGTTGAGGGGATCGGGGCTGGGACTTTCTTT.